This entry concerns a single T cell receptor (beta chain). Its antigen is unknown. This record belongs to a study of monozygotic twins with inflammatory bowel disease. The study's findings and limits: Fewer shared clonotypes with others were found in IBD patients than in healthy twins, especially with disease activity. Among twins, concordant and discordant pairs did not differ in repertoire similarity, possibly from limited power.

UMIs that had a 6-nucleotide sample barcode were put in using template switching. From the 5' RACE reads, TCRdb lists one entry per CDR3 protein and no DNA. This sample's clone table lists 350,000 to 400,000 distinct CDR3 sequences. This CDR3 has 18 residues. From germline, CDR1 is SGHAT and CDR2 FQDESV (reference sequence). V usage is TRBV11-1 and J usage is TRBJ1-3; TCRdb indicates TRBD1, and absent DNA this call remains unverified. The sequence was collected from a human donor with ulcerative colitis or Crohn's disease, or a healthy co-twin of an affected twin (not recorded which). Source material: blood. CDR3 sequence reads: CASSLGRDRLSPGNTIYF.